The clone carrying this TCR beta chain was seen at least ten times. Time point here: newly diagnosed GD, antithyroid drugs for less than 3 months. PBMC RNA served as the TCR library source. In building TCR beta libraries, iRepertoire HTBI primers were used together with Arm-PCR of CDR3 regions. TCRdb reprocessed the multiplex PCR reads with MiXCR, giving one entry per CDR3 protein. The sample yields approximately 490,000 distinct CDR3 sequences, about a sixth seen once. Trimming took 2 bases from V and 1 from J, leaving 5 bases between them. CDR3 size: 12 residues. Germline V gene lookup returns CDR1 GTSNPN and CDR2 SVGIG (reference sequence). The data originate from a study of regulatory T cells in long-lasting Graves disease. Another study also made use of these data, one on T cells in Graves' hyperthyroidism and ophthalmopathy. This second study notes: Researchers ran a first-round RT-PCR on the TCR CDR3 using the HTBI primer set.

The sequence was collected from a man between 35 and 55 years old with Graves disease. The material was peripheral blood mononuclear cells (PBMCs), obtained at new diagnosis, from a patient treated with antithyroid drugs. The rearrangement uses TRBV30 and TRBJ1-1; no clear D. In DNA form, the CDR3 reads TGTGCCTGGAGTAGAGAGAACACTGAAGCTTTCTTT. This gives the protein CAWSRENTEAFF.